Following are 23 T cell receptor beta chains from one sample sequenced in a study of T cell repertoires in cytomegalovirus infection. Antigens of these TCRs are unknown. From the reads, TCRdb called clonotypes with MiXCR, one entry per CDR3 protein. The sample yields approximately 270,000 distinct CDR3 sequences, 22% seen once. The source material was cultured PBMCs, sampled from culture after CMV antigen stimulation. These receptors came from a human donor in good health (CMV status not recorded). Some clones in this sample may be carry-over from other donors' samples.

The chain carries TRBV4-3 and TRBJ1-1; no definite D call. The V end was cut by 0 bases, the J end by 3 bases, with 11 bases between. The CDR3 is 15 amino acids. CDR1 and CDR2 from the germline V gene are LGHNA and YSLEER. The CDR3 sequence: CASSQDSFGHTEAFF. CDR3 in DNA: TGCGCCAGCAGCCAAGACTCGTTTGGGCACACTGAAGCTTTCTTT.

The table lists this clonotype with many counts. The chain uses TRBV7-3 and TRBJ2-3; 10 nucleotides line up with TRBD2. CDR1 and CDR2 from the germline V gene are SGHTA and FQGTGA. V was pared by 1 base and J by 4 bases, with 8 bases of the junction left unmatched. CDR3 size: 17 residues. CDR3 in amino acids: CASSLNPAAGGADTQYF. The DNA of the CDR3 is TGTGCCAGCAGCTTAAACCCAGCAGCGGGAGGGGCAGATACGCAGTATTTT. Filled out from reference TRBV7-3 and TRBJ2-3, the complete variable domain reads GAGVSQTPSNKVTEKGKYVELRCDPISGHTALYWYRQSLGQGPEFLIYFQGTGAADDSGLPNDRFFAVRPEGSVSTLKIQRTERGDSAVYLCASSLNPAAGGADTQYFGPGTRLTVL.

As regards this clonotype: Just one base apart from a much larger clone, this may be a read error. The J gene is TRBJ2-1, the V gene TRBV7-2; D remains unclear. V was trimmed by 1 base and J by 12 bases, leaving 7 bases between them. CDR1 and CDR2 from the germline V gene are SGHTA and FQGNSA. The CDR3 spans 11 residues. CDR3 nucleotide sequence: TGTGCCAGCAGCTTAGAAATACCGCAGTTCTTC. Translated, it gives CASSLEIPQFF.

The chain has TRBV4-1 and TRBJ2-5; TRBD2 matches 7 bases. The V segment lost 0 bases and the J segment 5 bases; nucleotides outside the gene matches: 12. Per germline, CDR1 MGHRA and CDR2 YSYEKL. The CDR3 has 17 residues. Written as DNA, the CDR3 is TGCGCCAGCAGCCAAGATCCGGCGGGAGCCCTATCGGAGACCCAGTACTTC. Translated, it gives CASSQDPAGALSETQYF.

This clonotype came up a few times. CDR3 sequence (DNA): TGTGCCACCAGTGACTCAAACCCAGACGGTGAGCAGTTCTTC. It is translated as CATSDSNPDGEQFF. The chain carries TRBV24-1 and TRBJ2-1; D unresolved. This CDR3 spans 14 amino acids. V shed 4 bases and J shed 9 bases, with 15 bases lying between them. The germline gives CDR1 KGHDR, CDR2 SFDVKD.

This clonotype was counted a few times. At one of its ends the junction is not consistent with the germline gene, which may arise from a read error. The chain combines TRBV7-7 with TRBJ2-1, with 15 bases matching TRBD2. There are 17 residues in the CDR3. Germline V CDR1 and CDR2: SSHAT, FNYEAQ (reference sequence). The CDR3 DNA is TGTGCTAGCAGCTTAAGGACTAGCGGGAGGGCCACCGATGAGCAGTTCTTC. Residues: CASSLRTSGRATDEQFF.

This clonotype was counted ten times or more. V and J are TRBV7-2 and TRBJ2-1; 7 positions match TRBD1. CDR3 length equals 12 residues. J was trimmed by 12 bases and V by 5 bases; bases with no gene match: 7. Germline CDR1 reads SGHTA; CDR2 reads FQGNSA. CDR3 sequence: CASSKYRGTQFF. CDR3 sequence (DNA): TGTGCCAGCAGCAAATACAGGGGTACGCAGTTCTTC.

The chain uses TRBV20-1 and TRBJ2-3; 7 bases match TRBD2. Germline values: CDR1 DFQATT, CDR2 SNEGSKA (reference sequence). The trim removed 1 base at V and 4 bases at J, leaving 5 bases unmatched. This CDR3 has 14 amino acids. The CDR3 DNA reads TGCAGTGCTAGAGTAGGGGCGGGAGCAGATACGCAGTATTTT. It codes for CSARVGAGADTQYF.

This clonotype was observed at least ten times. V is TRBV7-2 and J is TRBJ2-7; 8 bases map to TRBD1. The CDR3 totals 15 residues. Per the germline V gene, CDR1 is SGHTA and CDR2 is FQGNSA. V was pared by 6 bases and J by 3 bases, with 10 bases of the junction left unmatched. DNA of the CDR3: TGTGCCAGCAGTTATGAGACAGGGGACCTCTACGAGCAGTACTTC. Amino acids: CASSYETGDLYEQYF.

This clonotype has just a few counts. The V and J genes are TRBV7-9 and TRBJ2-5; a possible D gene is TRBD2 (7 bases). Germline V gene lookup returns CDR1 SEHNR and CDR2 FQNEAQ (reference sequence). V was cut by 5 bases and J by 5 bases, with 18 bases left in between. This CDR3 is built from 15 residues. The chain's CDR3 is CASSDLRGAGETQYF. The CDR3 nucleotides read TGTGCCAGCAGCGACCTCCGGGGGGCTGGGGAGACCCAGTACTTC. Supplemented by reference TRBV7-9 and TRBJ2-5, the full variable domain reads DTGVSQNPRHKITKRGQNVTFRCDPISEHNRLYWYRQTLGQGPEFLTYFQNEAQLEKSRLLSDRFSAERPKGSFSTLEIQRTEQGDSAMYLCASSDLRGAGETQYFGPGTRLLVL.

The chain employs TRBV29-1 and TRBJ2-7; D unclear. The CDR3 is 11 amino acids. CDR1 is SQVTM, CDR2 ANQGSEA, per germline. V lost 6 bases, J lost 3 bases, and 9 bases lay in between. CDR3 residues: CSVNDNYEQYV. As DNA, the CDR3 is TGCAGCGTCAATGACAACTACGAGCAGTACGTC.

The rearrangement uses TRBV12-3 or TRBV12-4 and TRBJ2-1, with TRBD1 matching over 10 bases. There are 14 residues in the CDR3. After removal of 7 bases from V and 6 bases from J, the junction contained 6 bases not matched to a gene. The CDR3 reads CASTSTGGRNEQFF. Written as DNA, the CDR3 is TGTGCCAGCACCTCGACAGGGGGCCGCAATGAGCAGTTCTTC.

The V gene is TRBV5-6, the J gene TRBJ2-2, with a tentative D call TRBD2 (6 bases). Trimming removed 1 base at V and 6 bases at J, with 10 bases between. The CDR3 length is 14 residues. Germline lookup yields CDR1 SGHDT and CDR2 YYEEEE. CDR3 residues: CASSLRRDPGELFF. The CDR3 nucleotides are TGTGCCAGCAGCTTGAGGCGGGATCCCGGGGAGCTGTTTTTT.

CDR3 in DNA: TGTGCCAGCAGTTGGACGGAAGCCTACGAGCAGTACTTC. This sequence encodes CASSWTEAYEQYF. The V gene is TRBV6-2 or TRBV6-3, the J gene TRBJ2-7; no reliable D call. CDR3 size: 13 residues. V shed 4 bases and J shed 2 bases, with 9 bases lying between them. CDR1 and CDR2 from the germline V gene are MNHEY and SVGEGT.

This sequence joins TRBV12-5 and TRBJ2-1; no reliable D call. This CDR3 has 14 amino acids. The V end was cut by 0 bases, the J end by 8 bases, with 11 bases between. The germline V gene encodes CDR1 LGHNT and CDR2 FRNRAP. This CDR3 is CASGLVTWSDEQFF. The CDR3 DNA sequence: TGTGCTAGTGGTTTGGTAACGTGGTCGGATGAGCAGTTCTTC. Using reference TRBV12-5 and TRBJ2-1 for the parts outside the CDR3, the full variable domain is DARVTQTPRHKVTEMGQEVTMRCQPILGHNTVFWYRQTMMQGLELLAYFRNRAPLDDSGMPKDRFSAEMPDATLATLKIQPSEPRDSAVYFCASGLVTWSDEQFFGPGTRLTVL.

This clonotype was counted only a few times. V usage is TRBV7-2 and J usage is TRBJ1-5; TRBD1 matches at 8 bases. The CDR3 runs to 18 residues. Germline assignment: CDR1 SGHTA and CDR2 FQGNSA. Trimming at V came to 3 bases and at J to 0 bases, leaving 10 bases not matched to a gene. The CDR3, as DNA: TGTGCCAGCAGCTTTGGGACAGGAATTTTCTATAGCAATCAGCCCCAGCATTTT. It yields the protein CASSFGTGIFYSNQPQHF.

J is TRBJ2-7 and V is TRBV27; a possible D gene is TRBD1 (5 bases). The germline CDR1 and CDR2 sequences are MNHEY and SMNVEV (reference sequence). V gave up 3 bases and J gave up 3 bases, with 15 bases separating them. This CDR3 is 15 amino acids long. The CDR3 protein is CASSLTALFVYEQYV. For the CDR3, the DNA is TGTGCCAGCAGTTTGACAGCCCTCTTTGTCTACGAGCAGTACGTC.

V gene TRBV4-1 combines with J gene TRBJ2-1; the match to TRBD2 covers 11 bases. The CDR3 spans 17 residues. J lost 7 bases, V lost 1 base, and 9 bases had no gene match. Germline CDR1 MGHRA, CDR2 YSYEKL. The CDR3 bases are TGCGCCAGCAGCCAAGGGCGGCTAGCGGGAGGAACGAATGAGCAGTTCTTC. Amino acids: CASSQGRLAGGTNEQFF.

Comments on this clonotype: A much larger clone lies one base from this, so it may be a read error. This sequence joins TRBV7-2 and TRBJ2-1; D uncertain. Trimming took 0 bases from V and 4 from J, leaving 4 bases between them. The CDR3 is 13 residues long. Germline CDR1 SGHTA, CDR2 FQGNSA. Here the CDR3 DNA reads TGTGCCAGCAGCTTAGCACAGTACAATGAGCAGTTCTTC. Its protein is CASSLAQYNEQFF.

There are many counts of this clonotype. This chain connects TRBV12-3 or TRBV12-4 to TRBJ2-5; no definite D call. V was cut by 3 bases and J by 6 bases, with 5 bases left in between. This CDR3 spans 11 amino acids. In DNA form, the CDR3 reads TGTGCCAGCAGTTTGAAGAAGACCCAGTACTTC. Its protein product is CASSLKKTQYF.

The genes are TRBV12-3 or TRBV12-4 and TRBJ1-5; possibly TRBD1 for D (5 bases). This CDR3 region has 13 residues. The V end was cut by 6 bases, the J end by 8 bases, with 14 bases between. CDR3 protein: CASSVRVREPQHF. CDR3 DNA sequence: TGTGCCAGCAGCGTCAGGGTGAGGGAGCCCCAGCATTTT.

This clonotype was seen a few times. The chain recombines TRBV12-3 or TRBV12-4 with TRBJ2-2; D is unresolved. The CDR3 covers 13 residues. V was trimmed by 6 bases and J by 7 bases, leaving 12 bases between them. For the CDR3, the DNA is TGTGCCAGCAGCCTTAGACTCTACGGGGAGCTGTTTTTT. Translating gives CASSLRLYGELFF.

This clonotype has a handful of counts. The chain links TRBV5-6 to TRBJ2-1; no definite D call. V lost 0 bases and J 10 bases, leaving 8 bases between the germline ends. This CDR3 comprises 12 residues. Germline CDR1 SGHDT, CDR2 YYEEEE. CDR3 nucleotide sequence: TGTGCCAGCAGCTTGGCCGCAGGAGAGCAGTTCTTC. Encoded protein: CASSLAAGEQFF.